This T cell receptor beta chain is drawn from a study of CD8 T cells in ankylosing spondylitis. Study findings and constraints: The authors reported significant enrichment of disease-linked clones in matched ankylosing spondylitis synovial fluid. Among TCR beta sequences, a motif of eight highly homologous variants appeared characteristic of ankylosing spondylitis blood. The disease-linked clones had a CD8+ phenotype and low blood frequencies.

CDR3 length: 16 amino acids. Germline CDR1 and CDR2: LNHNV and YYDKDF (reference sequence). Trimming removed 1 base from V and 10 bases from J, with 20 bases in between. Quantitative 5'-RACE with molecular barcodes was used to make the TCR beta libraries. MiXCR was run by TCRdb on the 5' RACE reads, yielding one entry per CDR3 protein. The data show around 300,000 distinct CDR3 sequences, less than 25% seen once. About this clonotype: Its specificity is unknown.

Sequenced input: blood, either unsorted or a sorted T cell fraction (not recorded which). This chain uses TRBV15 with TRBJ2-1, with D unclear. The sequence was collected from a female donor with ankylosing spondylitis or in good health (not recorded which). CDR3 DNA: TGTGCCACCAGCAGAGTGAGAAGCGCGACGGGTTCCGAGCAGTTCTTC. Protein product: CATSRVRSATGSEQFF.